These 12 T cell receptor beta chains originate from one sample sequenced in a study of cytomegalovirus exposure and HLA in healthy donors. Primers included in the PCR were 60 Vbeta and 13 Jbeta primers. TCRdb's copy holds only in-frame clones and misses some; the assay was immunoSEQ multiplex PCR. The sample lists 110,000 to 150,000 clones, more than 9.5% occurring once. Sequencing input: PBMCs. The receptors shown here come from a man aged 45-65 years in good health and CMV-seronegative.

Only a few counts were recorded for this clone. The chain employs TRBV5-1 and TRBJ1-1, with TRBD1 identical over 7 bases. V lost 2 bases to trimming and J lost 5 bases; unmatched junction nucleotides: 6. Germline CDR1 reads SGHRS; CDR2 reads YFSETQ. The CDR3 covers 14 residues. This CDR3 reads CASSLVSDRTEAFF. CDR3 nucleotide sequence: TGCGCCAGCAGCTTAGTTTCGGACAGGACTGAAGCTTTCTTT.

The chain carries TRBV7-6 and TRBJ1-1; D might be TRBD1 (5 bases). V lost 2 bases, J lost 8 bases, and 9 bases lay in between. The length of the CDR3 is 12 residues. CDR1 SGHVS and CDR2 FNYEAQ come from the germline V gene. CDR3 loop: CASSLLQEEAFF. CDR3 sequence (DNA): TGTGCCAGCAGCTTACTACAGGAGGAAGCTTTCTTT. Complete variable domain (other parts from reference TRBV7-6 and TRBJ1-1): GAGVSQSPRYKVTKRGQDVALRCDPISGHVSLYWYRQALGQGPEFLTYFNYEAQQDKSGLPNDRFSAERPEGSISTLTIQRTEQRDSAMYRCASSLLQEEAFFGQGTRLTVV.

This clone was seen a few times. The V gene is TRBV2, the J gene TRBJ1-2, with 10 bases lining up with TRBD1. This CDR3 spans 14 amino acids. V dropped 5 bases and J dropped 3; count of bases not matched to a gene: 3. Germline values: CDR1 SNHLY, CDR2 FYNNEI. The CDR3 coding sequence is TGTGCCAGCAGTTCCGGGACAGGGGACTATGGCTACACCTTC. This sequence encodes CASSSGTGDYGYTF.

This CDR3 reads CAWRGTGTPSYEQYF. The CDR3 nucleotides are TGTGCCTGGAGGGGTACCGGGACACCTTCCTACGAGCAGTACTTC. The V call is TRBV30, the J call TRBJ2-5; D might be TRBD1 (6 bases). The end of the DNA fits TRBJ2-7 better, so the J call may be wrong. The CDR3 runs 15 residues. Germline-derived CDR1 and CDR2 are GTSNPN and SVGIG (reference sequence).

The chain uses TRBV18 and TRBJ1-2, with 7 bases that match TRBD1. The germline V gene encodes CDR1 KGHSH and CDR2 LQKENI. Trimming took 2 bases from V and 4 from J; bases not matched to a gene: 10. This CDR3 has 16 residues. CDR3 residues: CASSPIGLGQAYGYTF. CDR3 coding DNA: TGTGCCAGCTCACCAATAGGTCTAGGACAGGCCTATGGCTACACCTTC.

The gene calls are TRBV19 and TRBJ1-5, with D perhaps TRBD1 (5 bases). The CDR3 covers 14 residues. V dropped 3 bases and J dropped 7 bases, with 13 bases sitting between them. Germline V gene lookup returns CDR1 LNHDA and CDR2 SQIVND (reference sequence). The CDR3 sequence is CASSMWQGTQPQHF. The CDR3 region has the DNA TGTGCCAGTAGTATGTGGCAGGGAACACAGCCCCAGCATTTT.

Here the CDR3 reads CASRGLDSDQPQHF. CDR3 coding DNA: TGCGCCAGCAGAGGTTTGGACAGCGATCAGCCCCAGCATTTT. The chain is built from TRBV4-1 and TRBJ1-5; weak D call: TRBD1 (6 bases). The CDR3 is 14 amino acids. CDR1 is MGHRA, CDR2 YSYEKL, per germline. V was shortened by 6 bases and J by 5 bases, with 14 bases between the two germline ends.

In its sample, this clone was seen a few times. J is TRBJ1-3 and V is TRBV5-1; 8 bases align to TRBD1. The CDR3 consists of 18 residues. In germline, CDR1 is SGHRS, CDR2 YFSETQ. V shed 3 bases and J 2 bases; nucleotides not matched to a gene: 13. The CDR3 region is CASSYYSGTTGAGNTIYF. The CDR3 DNA sequence: TGCGCCAGCAGCTATTATTCCGGGACGACAGGGGCTGGAAACACCATATATTTT.

There are a few counts of this clone. The chain is built from TRBV10-3 and TRBJ2-7, with a weak D call TRBD1 (5 bases). In germline, CDR1 is ENHRY, CDR2 SYGVKD. Between the trimmed V and J ends, which lost 9 bases and 2 bases, there was a span of 23 bases. CDR3 length: 16 amino acids. The CDR3, as DNA: TGTGCCATAAGTCCTCTTAAGGGGCAGTGGACCTACGAGCAGTACTTC. Its protein product is CAISPLKGQWTYEQYF.

This clone came up a few times. The chain combines TRBV5-1 with TRBJ2-7; D is possibly TRBD2 (7 bases). Per germline, CDR1 SGHRS and CDR2 YFSETQ. The CDR3 consists of 15 residues. Trimming cost V 6 bases and J 1 base, with 17 bases left between them. The CDR3 nucleotides read TGCGCCAGCACTAGGGCGGGGGCAACGTCCTACGAGCAGTACTTC. Translating it yields CASTRAGATSYEQYF.

For this clone: Sequence at one end of the junction differs from germline and may be a read error. J is TRBJ2-3 and V is TRBV6-5, with TRBD1 matching 10 bases. The germline V gene encodes CDR1 MNHEY and CDR2 SVGAGI. CDR3 length: 14 amino acids. The CDR3 DNA is TGCGGAGTCGCCCGGGACAGGGGTGCAGATACGCAGTATTTT. Translating gives CGVARDRGADTQYF.

This clone was seen a handful of times. The chain employs TRBV27 and TRBJ2-7; perhaps TRBD2 as D (5 bases). Germline V CDR1 and CDR2: MNHEY, SMNVEV (reference sequence). The V and J ends lost 3 bases and 7 bases respectively, with 19 bases between them. The CDR3 runs to 15 residues. In DNA, the CDR3 is TGTGCCAGCAGTTTCTCCGCAGGCGCTCGAGGGGAGCAGTACTTC. It codes for CASSFSAGARGEQYF.